Listed below are T cell receptor beta chains from one sample, sequenced in a study of human T cells and chemical hapten exposure. MiXCR, run by TCRdb on the RACE reads, gives a single entry per CDR3 protein. The sample shows 120,000 or so distinct CDR3 sequences, roughly 13% of them seen only once. The sample here was whole blood, taken in connection with sensitization to the hapten diphenylcyclopropenone (DPC). These receptors all stem from a man in his late teens or twenties with alopecia areata. Some clones in this sample may be carry-over from other donors' samples. CDR3s include the opening cysteine and the closing phenylalanine or tryptophan. Each record gives: D gene, J gene, V gene, CDR3 protein. A D gene is named only where the DNA matches it firmly.

-	TRBJ2-7	TRBV29-1	CSVQDSWEQYF
-	TRBJ1-5	TRBV21-1	CASSIGPNNQPQHF
-	TRBJ1-5	TRBV20-1	CSATTGRLQPQHF
-	TRBJ1-1	TRBV4-3	CASSRGPSNTEAFF
-	TRBJ2-3	TRBV6-1	CASSRLVLSDTQYF
-	TRBJ2-7	TRBV28	CASSRTLLGQYF
-	TRBJ2-5	TRBV21-1	CASSKTGTGSREETQYF
-	TRBJ1-1	TRBV12-3/TRBV12-4	CASSLLHQNTEAFF
-	TRBJ1-2	TRBV2	CASTPDRLSNYGYTF
-	TRBJ1-6	TRBV5-6	CASSLRGYNSPLHF
-	TRBJ2-3	TRBV6-5	CASSYKRGDTDTQYF
TRBD2	TRBJ2-1	TRBV7-9	CASSLGGTSVYNEQFF
TRBD1	TRBJ1-1	TRBV3-1	CASSLRTGGVGEAFF
-	TRBJ2-7	TRBV9	CASSAGLAGNEQYF
-	TRBJ2-3	TRBV6-5	CASSYSKPGQKDTQYF